Following are 10 T cell receptor beta chains from one sample sequenced in a study of shared clonotypes between healthy human individuals. Profiled with immunoSEQ multiplex PCR; TCRdb holds only in-frame clones, not every one. This sample has about 490,000 clones, with over 75% found just once. Specimen: PBMCs. The receptor source for this set is a woman in her 40s in good health. Some clones in this sample may be carry-over from other donors' samples.

This clone was seen a few times. A single base separates this from a much larger clone, so it may be a read error. This chain links TRBV5-1 with TRBJ2-7; TRBD2 might be the D (6 bases). The CDR3 extends over 14 amino acids. V lost 0 bases, J lost 4 bases, and 11 bases lay in between. Germline assignment: CDR1 SGHRS and CDR2 YFSETQ. CDR3 nucleotides: TGCGCCAGCAGCTTGGGACGGGAGCTATACGAGCAGTACTTC. This translates into CASSLGRELYEQYF.

A word on this clone: This may stem from a read error, because a much larger clone lies one nucleotide away. The sample holds other DNA sequences that translate to the same CDR3. The chain uses TRBV5-4 and TRBJ2-3, with 11 bases fitting TRBD2. V trimming: 0 bases; J trimming: 6 bases; junction bases outside the gene matches: 6. The CDR3 sequence is 16 residues long. From germline, CDR1 is SGHNT and CDR2 YYREEE (reference sequence). The CDR3 DNA sequence: TGTGCCAGCAGCTTGGGGACTAGCGGGCGGGCGGATACGCAGTATTTT. It translates to CASSLGTSGRADTQYF.

The gene calls are TRBV7-9 and TRBJ2-3; 10 bases are a match to TRBD2. The V gene's germline CDR1 is SEHNR and CDR2 FQNEAQ (reference sequence). The CDR3 spans 16 residues. The ends lost 3 bases at V and 1 base at J; junction bases unmatched: 4. The CDR3 coding sequence is TGTGCCAGCAGCTTTGCCCTAGCGGGAGGCACAGATACGCAGTATTTT. Its translation: CASSFALAGGTDTQYF.

The J gene is TRBJ2-3, the V gene TRBV28, with 7 bases fitting TRBD1. CDR1 and CDR2 (germline): MDHEN, SYDVKM. Trimming took 8 bases from V and 6 from J; bases not matched to a gene: 5. The length of the CDR3 is 12 residues. CDR3 bases: TGTGCCAGCCGGGACAGCGTTGATACGCAGTATTTT. Amino acid sequence: CASRDSVDTQYF.

This clone has just a few counts. This chain links TRBV18 with TRBJ1-2, with D possibly matching TRBD1 (5 bases). Germline loops: CDR1 KGHSH, CDR2 LQKENI. Trimming cost V 0 bases and J 2 bases, with 7 bases left between them. The CDR3 totals 14 residues. The CDR3 sequence: CASSPPNRNYGYTF. The CDR3 coding sequence is TGTGCCAGCTCACCACCGAACAGGAACTATGGCTACACCTTC.

This clone is a singleton in its sample. The chain carries TRBV7-9 and TRBJ1-5; D is ambiguous. The CDR3 totals 12 residues. With 1 base removed from V and 9 bases from J, the gap between germline ends came to 7 bases. CDR1 is SEHNR and CDR2 is FQNEAQ in the germline V gene (reference sequence). The CDR3 bases are TGTGCCAGCAGCTTAGATCTGGGGCCCCAGCATTTT. This gives the protein CASSLDLGPQHF.

Note on this clone: A far more abundant clone sits one base away, making this likely a read error. The chain uses TRBV20-1 and TRBJ1-1, with D hard to call. Trimming left V 8 bases short and J 1 base short, with 8 bases between. The germline CDR1 and CDR2 sequences are DFQATT and SNEGSKA (reference sequence). CDR3 length equals 11 residues. CDR3 bases: TGCAGTTCGCTTCAGAACACTGAAGCTTTCTTT. Residues: CSSLQNTEAFF.

This clone was seen only once. The chain is built from TRBV28 and TRBJ2-5; 13 bases line up with TRBD2. The CDR3 is 16 amino acids. Losses at the gene ends were 4 bases for V and 5 bases for J; bases not matched to a gene: 7. Looked up from germline, CDR1 is MDHEN and CDR2 is SYDVKM. CDR3 bases: TGTGCCAGCAGTTGGGGGGGACTAGCGGGAAGTGAGACCCAGTACTTC. It encodes CASSWGGLAGSETQYF.

This clone was picked up a small number of times. The V and J genes are TRBV19 and TRBJ2-7; either TRBD1 or TRBD2 may supply D (5 bases each). The germline CDR1 and CDR2 sequences are LNHDA and SQIVND (reference sequence). CDR3 length: 17 amino acids. Between the trimmed V and J ends, which lost 7 bases and 2 bases, there was a span of 24 bases. The CDR3 DNA follows: TGTGCCAGTACCGCTTCCCCCGGGACCCACCGCCCCTACGAGCAGTACTTC. Translated, it gives CASTASPGTHRPYEQYF. Complete variable domain (other parts from reference TRBV19 and TRBJ2-7): DGGITQSPKYLFRKEGQNVTLSCEQNLNHDAMYWYRQDPGQGLRLIYYSQIVNDFQKGDIAEGYSVSREKKESFPLTVTSAQKNPTAFYLCASTASPGTHRPYEQYFGPGTRLTVT.

The chain joins TRBV18 to TRBJ2-3, with D perhaps matching TRBD2 (5 bases). The germline gives CDR1 KGHSH, CDR2 LQKENI. V lost 1 base and J lost 0, with 17 bases in between. The CDR3 consists of 18 residues. This CDR3 reads CASSPRTGAGLSTDTQYF. The CDR3 DNA sequence: TGTGCCAGCTCACCACGAACGGGCGCGGGCCTTAGCACAGATACGCAGTATTTT. Together with reference TRBV18 and TRBJ2-3, the CDR3 gives the full variable domain: NAGVMQNPRHLVRRRGQEARLRCSPMKGHSHVYWYRQLPEEGLKFMVYLQKENIIDESGMPKERFSAEFPKEGPSILRIQQVVRGDSAAYFCASSPRTGAGLSTDTQYFGPGTRLTVL.